One and the same sample provided the 25 T cell receptor beta chains below, sequenced in a study of beta chain features in type 1 diabetes. Study results and limitations: Patients with Type 1 diabetes showed moderately but significantly shorter TCRB CDR3s in all four CD4+ subsets.

Expressed TCRB transcripts were sequenced because the isolated RNA had all been reverse transcribed beforehand. Assay: immunoSEQ multiplex PCR; the TCRdb copy retains only in-frame clones and omits some. The sample consists of about 150,000 clones, less than 15% of them appearing once. These receptors have no known antigen. The sample comprised central memory CD4+ T cells from blood. These TCRs come from a man in his late teens or twenties with type 1 diabetes.

CDR3 sequence reads: CASTYGTGMSDTQYF. CDR3 DNA: TGCGCCAGCACCTATGGGACAGGGATGTCGGATACGCAGTATTTT. This sequence joins TRBV5-1 and TRBJ2-3; TRBD1 matches 9 bases. V lost 6 bases and J lost 6; bases outside the gene matches: 11. The CDR3 sequence is 15 residues long. Germline V CDR1 and CDR2: SGHRS, YFSETQ.

The chain couples TRBV6-1 to TRBJ2-5; D unclear. The end of the DNA aligns better with TRBJ2-7, so the J call may be wrong. Germline CDR1 and CDR2: MNHNS and SASEGT. CDR3 length: 12 amino acids. In DNA, the CDR3 is TGTGCCAGCAGTACGGGCTACAACGAGCAGTACTTC. Translation gives CASSTGYNEQYF.

DNA for the CDR3: TGTGCCAGCAGCTTATCGACACGGGAGAACACTGAAGCTTTCTTT. Protein sequence: CASSLSTRENTEAFF. V is TRBV4-2 and J is TRBJ1-1; D is unresolved. The ends were cut back, 5 bases at V and 1 base at J, with 14 bases in the middle. The CDR3 loop spans 15 amino acids. Germline loops: CDR1 LGHNA, CDR2 YNFKEQ.

The rearrangement links TRBV29-1 to TRBJ1-3; 12 positions match TRBD1. The CDR3 has 14 residues. Germline CDR1 and CDR2: SQVTM and ANQGSEA. The junction had 4 bases not matched to a gene; V was cut back by 6 bases and J by 4 bases. CDR3 bases: TGCAGCGTCCAGGGACAGGGGGCAGGAAACACCATATATTTT. Translated: CSVQGQGAGNTIYF.

This clone was observed a few times. The rearrangement joins TRBV4-1 to TRBJ1-1; D is unclear. With 0 bases removed from V and 8 bases from J, the gap between germline ends came to 16 bases. Germline V gene sequence: CDR1 MGHRA, CDR2 YSYEKL. This CDR3 is built from 15 residues. The DNA of the CDR3 is TGCGCCAGCAGCCAAGATCTCGACTCCTCCAGAGAAGCTTTCTTT. Protein product: CASSQDLDSSREAFF.

A note on this clone: A junction boundary mismatches the germline segment, possibly from a read error. The gene calls are TRBV7-7 and TRBJ2-5; 8 bases match TRBD2. Germline assignment: CDR1 SSHAT and CDR2 FNYEAQ (reference sequence). This CDR3 comprises 15 residues. CDR3: CASSLVAGPQETQYF. The CDR3 DNA follows: TGTGCTAGCAGCTTAGTAGCGGGACCCCAAGAGACCCAGTACTTC.

This clone has a handful of counts. The chain uses TRBV20-1 and TRBJ2-5, with D tentatively TRBD2 (5 bases). The J call may be incorrect, as the DNA end agrees better with TRBJ2-7. CDR3 length: 11 amino acids. The V gene's germline CDR1 is DFQATT and CDR2 SNEGSKA (reference sequence). The DNA for the CDR3 is TGCAGTGCTAGAGACGGGGACGAGCAGTACTTC. Translated: CSARDGDEQYF.

This rearrangement joins TRBV7-3 to TRBJ2-3, with a weak D call TRBD2 (5 bases). V lost 1 base, J lost 3 bases, and 11 bases lay in between. The CDR3 is made up of 15 amino acids. Germline loops: CDR1 SGHTA, CDR2 FQGTGA. The CDR3 loop reads CASSLNAGGTDTQYF. The CDR3, as DNA: TGTGCCAGCAGCTTAAACGCGGGCGGGACAGATACGCAGTATTTT.

About this clone itself: The same CDR3 is also encoded by other DNA sequences in this sample. CDR3: CSVEEGTGGQPQHF. For the CDR3, the DNA is TGCAGCGTTGAAGAGGGGACAGGAGGGCAGCCCCAGCATTTT. The V and J genes are TRBV29-1 and TRBJ1-5; TRBD1 matches at 8 bases. Losses at the gene ends were 0 bases for V and 7 bases for J; bases not matched to a gene: 5. This CDR3 has 14 amino acids. Germline lookup yields CDR1 SQVTM and CDR2 ANQGSEA.

The V and J genes are TRBV14 and TRBJ1-4; unclear D gene. Germline V gives CDR1 SGHDN, CDR2 FVKESK. Between the trimmed V and J ends, which lost 1 base and 7 bases, there was a span of 7 bases. This CDR3 is built from 13 residues. Written as DNA, the CDR3 is TGTGCCAGCAGCCAAGGGGCCCGTGAAAAACTGTTTTTT. It codes for CASSQGAREKLFF.

This clone was counted a few times. V and J are TRBV28 and TRBJ2-7; D gene ambiguous. Trimming left V 3 bases short and J 7 bases short, with 16 bases between. The CDR3 has 14 amino acids. Germline V gene lookup returns CDR1 MDHEN and CDR2 SYDVKM. The CDR3 protein is CASSFWQSGNEQYF. The CDR3 DNA is TGTGCCAGCAGTTTTTGGCAGTCCGGTAATGAGCAGTACTTC.

The rearrangement uses TRBV4-2 and TRBJ2-5, with 8 bases matching TRBD2. This CDR3 has 18 residues. V shed 1 base and J 6 bases; nucleotides not matched to a gene: 16. The V gene's germline CDR1 is LGHNA and CDR2 YNFKEQ. CDR3 in DNA: TGTGCCAGCAGCCAAGGCACCGGAGTAGCGGGGATAGGGAAGACCCAGTACTTC. It translates to CASSQGTGVAGIGKTQYF.

This clone appeared a few times. The chain recombines TRBV9 with TRBJ1-4; D unresolved. Germline-derived CDR1 and CDR2 are SGDLS and YYNGEE. The length of the CDR3 is 14 residues. Trimming pared 3 bases from V and 7 bases from J, leaving 13 bases between. The chain's CDR3 is CASSEGQGGEKLFF. For the CDR3, the DNA is TGTGCCAGCAGCGAAGGCCAAGGCGGTGAAAAACTGTTTTTT.

This clone was seen a handful of times. CDR3 nucleotide sequence: TGTGCCAGCAGCGGAAGGGACGATGAGCAGTTCTTC. Its protein is CASSGRDDEQFF. This chain joins TRBV11-3 and TRBJ2-1; possibly TRBD1 or TRBD2 for D (5 bases each). The CDR3 extends over 12 amino acids. The V and J ends lost 5 bases and 8 bases respectively, with 10 bases between them. Germline loops: CDR1 SGHNT, CDR2 YENEEA. Drawing the rest from reference TRBV11-3 and TRBJ2-1, the complete variable domain is EAGVVQSPRYKIIEKKQPVAFWCNPISGHNTLYWYLQNLGQGPELLIRYENEEAVDDSQLPKDRFSAERLKGVDSTLKIQPAELGDSAVYLCASSGRDDEQFFGPGTRLTVL.

The chain is built from TRBV9 and TRBJ2-2; D ambiguous. The CDR3 consists of 14 residues. Germline V gives CDR1 SGDLS, CDR2 YYNGEE. The V end lost 0 bases, the J end lost 4 bases, and 7 bases lay between the germline ends. In DNA, the CDR3 is TGTGCCAGCAGCGTAGCGTTACCCACCGGGGAGCTGTTTTTT. As protein: CASSVALPTGELFF.

This clone occurred a few times. The gene calls are TRBV18 and TRBJ2-1; 11 bases fit TRBD2. V shed 0 bases and J 6 bases; nucleotides not matched to a gene: 4. Germline V gene lookup returns CDR1 KGHSH and CDR2 LQKENI. The CDR3 extends over 16 amino acids. CDR3 amino acids: CASSPPLAGGLNEQFF. The CDR3 DNA reads as TGTGCCAGCTCACCACCCCTAGCGGGGGGCCTCAATGAGCAGTTCTTC.

This clone was seen more than once but under ten times. CDR3 DNA: TGCGCCAGCAGCCCGGGGGCCTTACTTAACTATGGCTACACCTTC. Translated: CASSPGALLNYGYTF. This chain uses TRBV4-1 with TRBJ1-2; a possible D gene is TRBD1 (6 bases). The CDR3 runs to 15 residues. Germline assignment: CDR1 MGHRA and CDR2 YSYEKL. With 4 bases removed from V and 1 base from J, the gap between germline ends came to 13 bases.

The chain has TRBV29-1 and TRBJ1-4; no definite D call. V lost 4 bases to trimming and J lost 7 bases, with 7 bases between them. CDR3 size: 11 residues. The germline gives CDR1 SQVTM, CDR2 ANQGSEA. The CDR3 loop is CSVVRGEKLFF. The CDR3 nucleotides are TGCAGCGTTGTTCGTGGTGAAAAACTGTTTTTT.

There are a few counts of this clone. Other nucleotide sequences in the sample specify the same CDR3. This sequence joins TRBV7-6 and TRBJ2-5; D is unclear. Germline assignment: CDR1 SGHVS and CDR2 FNYEAQ. CDR3 length: 13 amino acids. Trimming removed 3 bases from V and 2 bases from J, with 7 bases in between. The chain's CDR3 is CASSLGQQETQYF. DNA of the CDR3: TGTGCCAGCAGCTTGGGTCAACAAGAGACCCAGTACTTC.

This clone was detected a few times. This chain joins TRBV5-1 and TRBJ2-6; D gene uncertain. The germline V gene encodes CDR1 SGHRS and CDR2 YFSETQ. V lost 4 bases, J lost 0 bases, and 8 bases lay in between. The CDR3 runs 15 residues. The CDR3 region is CASSPINSGANVLTF. The DNA of the CDR3 is TGCGCCAGCAGCCCGATAAACTCTGGGGCCAACGTCCTGACTTTC.

This clone was counted between two and nine times. The chain has TRBV19 and TRBJ2-3, with 8 positions matching TRBD1. After removal of 7 bases from V and 5 bases from J, the junction contained 20 bases not matched to a gene. CDR1 and CDR2 (germline): LNHDA, SQIVND (reference sequence). This CDR3 spans 18 amino acids. CDR3 in amino acids: CASTVRAPGQGMGDTQYF. CDR3 DNA sequence: TGTGCCAGTACCGTAAGGGCCCCCGGACAGGGAATGGGAGATACGCAGTATTTT.

DNA of the CDR3: TGTGCCAGCAGCAAAAGGAGGGTCCAGAACACTGAAGCTTTCTTT. Translated: CASSKRRVQNTEAFF. The chain couples TRBV5-6 to TRBJ1-1, with D unresolved. In germline, CDR1 is SGHDT, CDR2 YYEEEE. Trimming took off 4 bases at V and 1 base at J, with 14 bases between the two ends. The length of the CDR3 is 15 residues.

The rearrangement uses TRBV19 and TRBJ1-1, with TRBD1 matching 7 bases. This CDR3 is built from 15 residues. Germline V gives CDR1 LNHDA, CDR2 SQIVND (reference sequence). V dropped 5 bases and J dropped 1; count of bases not matched to a gene: 7. In DNA, the CDR3 is TGTGCCAGTAGTCCAAGGACAGGAACGAACACTGAAGCTTTCTTT. Protein sequence: CASSPRTGTNTEAFF.

This clone was detected a few times. The genes are TRBV2 and TRBJ2-3; 12 nucleotides agree with TRBD2. The germline CDR1 and CDR2 sequences are SNHLY and FYNNEI. V was clipped by 2 bases and J by 0 bases; unmatched bases: 6. The CDR3 spans 18 residues. CDR3 nucleotides: TGTGCCAGCAGTGAATTTCTAGCGGGGGGGCCGAGCACAGATACGCAGTATTTT. Protein sequence: CASSEFLAGGPSTDTQYF.

This clone was recorded at least ten times. This chain joins TRBV9 and TRBJ2-3; the D gene is possibly TRBD2 (5 bases). Germline-derived CDR1 and CDR2 are SGDLS and YYNGEE. Trimming removed 2 bases at V and 4 bases at J, with 14 bases between. CDR3 length: 15 amino acids. The CDR3 DNA follows: TGTGCCAGCAGCGTTTCCCAACTAGGAGCAGATACGCAGTATTTT. It specifies CASSVSQLGADTQYF. The variable domain in full, with the rest retrieved from reference TRBV9 and TRBJ2-3, is DSGVTQTPKHLITATGQRVTLRCSPRSGDLSVYWYQQSLDQGLQFLIQYYNGEERAKGNILERFSAQQFPDLHSELNLSSLELGDSALYFCASSVSQLGADTQYFGPGTRLTVL.